This is a list of T cell receptor beta chains from one sample in a study of shared clonotypes between healthy human individuals. The repertoire was sequenced with immunoSEQ multiplex PCR; TCRdb's copy has only in-frame clones and lacks some. Of some 1.5 million clones listed, approximately 97% are singletons. Sequences were obtained from naive CD4+ T cells sorted from blood. These receptors were obtained from a man in his thirties or forties in good health. CDR3s include the opening cysteine and the closing phenylalanine or tryptophan. A D gene is named only where the DNA matches it firmly. Only part of the rows carry a size: once, few, many, or a class if the clone is expanded.

j_gene,v_gene,abundance,d_gene,CDR3aa,CDR3nt
TRBJ1-1,TRBV5-4,once,-,CASSLGLGRAGKTEAFF,TGTGCCAGCAGCTTGGGCTTGGGGCGGGCCGGGAAAACTGAAGCTTTCTTT
TRBJ2-2,TRBV29-1,-,TRBD2,CSVKPRLAANTGELFF,TGCAGCGTCAAACCACGACTAGCGGCGAACACCGGGGAGCTGTTTTTT
TRBJ2-1,TRBV5-4,-,TRBD2,CASSLSLAGANEQFF,TGTGCCAGCAGCTTGAGCCTAGCGGGAGCCAATGAGCAGTTCTTC
TRBJ2-7,TRBV7-2,-,-,CASSLVPRPGYYEQYF,TGTGCCAGCAGCTTAGTCCCTCGGCCAGGCTACTACGAGCAGTACTTC
TRBJ2-3,TRBV28,-,-,CASSLFSVTDTQYF,TGTGCCAGCAGTTTATTCAGTGTCACAGATACGCAGTATTTT
TRBJ2-1,TRBV6-5,-,-,CASSSPGHWGNEQFF,TGTGCCAGCAGTTCACCGGGACATTGGGGCAATGAGCAGTTCTTC
TRBJ2-7,TRBV5-4,-,TRBD1,CASSAPGGLSEQYF,TGTGCCAGCAGCGCACCAGGGGGTTTGAGCGAGCAGTACTTC
TRBJ2-3,TRBV14,-,-,CASSQLVEDTQYF,TGTGCCAGCAGCCAACTTGTTGAGGATACGCAGTATTTT
TRBJ2-7,TRBV11-2,-,-,CASSFLQEQGLYEQYF,TGTGCCAGCAGCTTCCTTCAGGAGCAGGGCCTCTACGAGCAGTACTTC
TRBJ1-1,TRBV4-1,-,TRBD1,CASSRGEGGGIEAFF,TGCGCCAGCAGCCGCGGGGAAGGGGGCGGGATAGAAGCTTTCTTT
TRBJ2-5,TRBV7-9,-,-,CASSPSRRAWETQYF,TGTGCCAGCAGCCCCAGCAGGAGGGCCTGGGAGACCCAGTACTTC
TRBJ1-5,TRBV2,-,TRBD1,CASNTGDSNQPQHF,TGTGCCAGCAATACAGGGGATAGCAATCAGCCCCAGCATTTT
TRBJ2-3,TRBV11-2,-,-,CASSFRGTTDTQYF,TGTGCCAGCAGCTTTAGAGGGACCACAGATACGCAGTATTTT
TRBJ2-7,TRBV6-6,-,-,CASSLQRPYEQYF,TGTGCCAGCAGTCTACAGAGGCCCTACGAGCAGTACTTC
TRBJ1-1,TRBV5-1,-,TRBD1,CASSLIPGQGATFF,TGCGCCAGCAGCCTCATCCCGGGACAGGGGGCAACTTTCTTT
TRBJ2-3,TRBV19,-,TRBD2,CASGAGEWPPHTDTQYF,TGTGCCAGTGGCGCGGGGGAGTGGCCCCCTCACACAGATACGCAGTATTTT
TRBJ1-1,TRBV18,-,-,CASSPPQDTEAFF,TGTGCCAGCTCACCCCCACAGGACACTGAAGCTTTCTTT
TRBJ2-7,TRBV4-1,-,TRBD2,CASSQFPAGSSYEQYF,TGCGCCAGCAGCCAATTCCCAGCGGGAAGCTCCTACGAGCAGTACTTC